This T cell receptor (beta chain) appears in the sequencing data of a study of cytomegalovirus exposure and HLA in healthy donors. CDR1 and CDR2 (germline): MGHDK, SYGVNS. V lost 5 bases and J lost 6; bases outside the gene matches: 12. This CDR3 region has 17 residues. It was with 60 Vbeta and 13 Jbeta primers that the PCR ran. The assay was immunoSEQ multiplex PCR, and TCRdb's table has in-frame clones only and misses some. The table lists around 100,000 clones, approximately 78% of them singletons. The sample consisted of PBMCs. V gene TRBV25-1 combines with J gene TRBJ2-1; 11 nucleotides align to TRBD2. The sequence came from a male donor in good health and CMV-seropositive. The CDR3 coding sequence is TGTGCCAGCAGTTCCTCGACTAGCGGGAAAGTGGGCAATGAGCAGTTCTTC. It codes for CASSSSTSGKVGNEQFF.